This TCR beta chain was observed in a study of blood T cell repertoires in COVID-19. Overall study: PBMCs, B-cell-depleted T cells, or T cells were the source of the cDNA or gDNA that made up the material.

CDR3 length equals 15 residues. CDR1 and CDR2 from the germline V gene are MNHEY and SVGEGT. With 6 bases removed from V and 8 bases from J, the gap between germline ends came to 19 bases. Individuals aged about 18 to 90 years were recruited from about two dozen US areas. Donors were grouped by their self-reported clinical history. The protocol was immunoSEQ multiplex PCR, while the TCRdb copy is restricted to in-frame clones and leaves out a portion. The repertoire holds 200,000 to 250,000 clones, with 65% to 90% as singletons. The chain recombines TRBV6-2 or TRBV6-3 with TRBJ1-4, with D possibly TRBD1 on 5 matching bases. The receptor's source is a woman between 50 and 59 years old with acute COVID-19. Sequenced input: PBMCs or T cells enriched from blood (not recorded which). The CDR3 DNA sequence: TGTGCCAGCAGCTCGCACTCAGTTAAGGGGGAAAAACTGTTTTTT. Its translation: CASSSHSVKGEKLFF.